This TCR beta chain was sequenced in a study of T cell repertoires in cytomegalovirus infection. Study-wide results and limits: There were carriers of CMV plus the relevant HLA, and cumulative public TCR beta family frequency identified them.

The table lists this clonotype with a few counts. What it binds is unknown. MiXCR, applied by TCRdb to the reads, yields one record per CDR3 protein. The table includes 350,000 to 450,000 distinct CDR3 sequences, approximately 18% detected once. This CDR3 has 15 residues. V shed 4 bases, J shed 2 bases, and the junction held 8 bases outside the gene matches. Per the germline V gene, CDR1 is LGHNA and CDR2 is YNFKEQ. This TCR derives from a human donor in good health (CMV status not recorded). Some clones in this sample may be carry-over from other donors' samples. The genes are TRBV4-2 and TRBJ2-7, with 7 bases aligning to TRBD1. Source material: PBMCs. The CDR3 loop is CASSRPGQQTYEQYF. The CDR3 bases are TGTGCCAGCAGCCGGCCGGGACAGCAAACCTACGAGCAGTACTTC.